This TCR beta chain was identified during a study of blood T cell repertoires in COVID-19. Turning to the study itself: From T cells, B-cell-depleted T cells, or PBMCs came the material, which was cDNA or gDNA.

The CDR3 has 15 amino acids. Germline V gene sequence: CDR1 SEHNR, CDR2 FQNEAQ (reference sequence). Trimming removed 1 base from V and 6 bases from J; junction bases left unmatched: 5. How the authors handled the data: Amplification from reference gene primers served as the basis for estimated nucleated cell counts. TCRdb keeps only in-frame clones here, not all; method: immunoSEQ multiplex PCR. V and J calls and clone size are given by that table; D and trimming were obtained from the DNA. The sample shows around 99,000 clones, over 60% of them seen only once. The V and J genes are TRBV7-9 and TRBJ1-5; 8 nucleotides line up with TRBD1. The source is a man in his 70s with acute or convalescent COVID-19. Material: peripheral blood. The CDR3 region has the DNA TGTGCCAGCAGCTTAGGAGGACAGGGCAGTCAGCCCCAGCATTTT. This translates into CASSLGGQGSQPQHF.